This TCR beta chain was identified during a study of breast tumors, draining lymph nodes, adjacent tissues. Regarding the study as a whole: Compared with basal-like, luminal-like tumors shared significantly more repertoire with nontumor tissue.

Axillary draining lymph nodes of breast cancer patients supplied the node samples. Germline CDR1 and CDR2: SGHDT and YYEEEE. The CDR3 contains 14 residues. Trimming stripped 4 bases from V and 8 bases from J, with 15 bases between. TCRdb recomputed calls from the multiplex PCR reads with MiXCR, one row per CDR3 protein. The sample records a few hundred thousand distinct CDR3 sequences, 30% to 35% being singletons. Comments on this clonotype: Its target is not known. Possible read error: a much larger clone is one base away.

This sequence was found in a female donor with breast cancer. Some clones in this sample may be carry-over from other donors' samples. This chain links TRBV5-6 with TRBJ1-4; weak D call: TRBD1 (5 bases). Sequenced input: axillary lymph node tissue. CDR3 nucleotide sequence: TGTGCCAGCAGCCCGGGCGGGGCAGAGGAAAAACTGTTTTTT. This sequence encodes CASSPGGAEEKLFF.